The present T cell receptor (beta chain) was sequenced within a study of blood T cell repertoires in COVID-19. For the study at large: Some COVID-19 samples were acute and others convalescent; all came from the United States, Italy and Spain. In each case, the material was cDNA or gDNA derived from T cells, B-cell-depleted T cells, or PBMCs.

Unmatched junction bases numbered 5, after V lost 3 bases and J lost 10 bases. The CDR3 has 12 residues. This clone has only one observation. Authors' analysis steps: Counts of nucleated cells, estimated from reference gene primer amplification, were obtained. Assay: immunoSEQ multiplex PCR; the TCRdb copy retains only in-frame clones and omits some. V, J and clone size were drawn from that table, and D and trimming were deduced from the DNA. The sample has more than 100,000 clones, approximately 80% seen once. The sample taken for sequencing was peripheral blood. This clonotype was sampled from a woman in her seventies with acute or convalescent COVID-19. The V gene is TRBV12-3 or TRBV12-4, the J gene TRBJ1-2; 7 nucleotides agree with TRBD1. This chain's CDR3 is CASSLAGQLYTF. In nucleotides, the CDR3 is TGTGCCAGCAGTTTGGCGGGACAGCTCTACACCTTC.